Here is one TCR beta chain with its context. Authors' analysis steps: Amplification with reference gene primers provided the estimates of nucleated cell counts. Assay used: immunoSEQ multiplex PCR; TCRdb lists only in-frame clones, some missing. V and J calls plus clone size are reproduced from that table; the DNA served to infer D and trimming. The sample shows roughly 110,000 clones, roughly four fifths of them seen only once. V was pared by 4 bases and J by 1 base, with 12 bases of the junction left unmatched. The CDR3 extends over 17 amino acids. Germline loops: CDR1 SGDLS, CDR2 YYNGEE. The data were taken from a study of blood T cell repertoires in COVID-19. About the research overall: Samples taken during acute and convalescent COVID-19 were collected in the United States, Italy and Spain.

The sequence came from a woman aged 55-75 years with acute or convalescent COVID-19. V gene TRBV9 combines with J gene TRBJ1-1; 8 bases are shared with TRBD1. The sequenced sample was peripheral blood. Written as DNA, the CDR3 is TGTGCCAGCAGCCCCTTCGGACAGGGTTTTGGGAACACTGAAGCTTTCTTT. Translating gives CASSPFGQGFGNTEAFF.